The rows below give T cell receptor beta chains drawn from one sample of a study of shared clonotypes between healthy human individuals. Method: immunoSEQ multiplex PCR; TCRdb's copy keeps in-frame clones and lacks some. Here the sample spans approximately 720,000 clones, around 72% being singletons. Sequenced input: memory CD4+ T cells sorted from blood. Receptors were obtained from a woman aged 25 to 45 in good health. CDR3s include the opening cysteine and the closing phenylalanine or tryptophan. Fields, in order: V gene, clone size, D gene, J gene, CDR3 DNA, CDR3 protein. A D gene is named only where the DNA matches it firmly. Clone size is not always given. Where it is, it says once, few, many or a class for expanded clones.

TRBV2	-	TRBD1	TRBJ1-5	TGTGCCAGCAGGGAGGACAGGGGGCCTTATCAGCCCCAGCATTTT	CASREDRGPYQPQHF
TRBV27	few	-	TRBJ1-1	TGTGCCAGCAGTGAACAACAGATGAACACTGAAGCTTTCTTT	CASSEQQMNTEAFF
TRBV5-1	-	-	TRBJ2-7	TGCGCCAGCAGCTTGTCTTTAGCCTCCTACGAGCAGTACTTC	CASSLSLASYEQYF
TRBV6-5	once	-	TRBJ1-2	TGTGCCAGCACCCCCAAGCAAGGGATCTATGGCTACACCTTC	CASTPKQGIYGYTF
TRBV9	-	-	TRBJ2-5	TGTGCCAGCCAACCCAATAACGGAGAGACCCAGTACTTC	CASQPNNGETQYF
TRBV18	-	TRBD2	TRBJ2-5	TGTGCCAGCTCACCGTGGCTAGCGGGAGGAGAGCAAGAGACCCAGTACTTC	CASSPWLAGGEQETQYF
TRBV28	few	-	TRBJ1-4	TGTGCCAGCAGTTTAAATGGCCGCGAACTGTTTTTT	CASSLNGRELFF
TRBV10-2	-	-	TRBJ2-3	TGCGCCAGCAGTGAGTCATCAGGGACGCAGTATTTT	CASSESSGTQYF
TRBV4-1	-	-	TRBJ2-3	TGCGCCAGCAGCCCAGGGGGGGGAGGGAGGGCCTCAGATACGCAGTATTTT	CASSPGGGGRASDTQYF
TRBV7-2	once	TRBD1	TRBJ2-7	TGTGCCAGCAGCCCAGGACAGGGGCGCGAGCAGTACTTC	CASSPGQGREQYF
TRBV27	-	-	TRBJ2-1	TGTGCCAGCAGTTTTGAATGGAAGGTAGAGCAGTTCTTC	CASSFEWKVEQFF
TRBV29-1	once	-	TRBJ1-1	TGCAGCGCGTGGACAAATGAAGCTTTCTTT	CSAWTNEAFF
TRBV27	-	-	TRBJ1-3	TGTGCCAGCAGTGGAGGAGGGGGATACTCTGGAAACACCATATATTTT	CASSGGGGYSGNTIYF
TRBV18	-	TRBD1	TRBJ1-5	TGTGCCAGCTCACCAAGGACAGGGGGAAATCAGCCCCAGCATTTT	CASSPRTGGNQPQHF
TRBV27	-	TRBD2	TRBJ2-1	TGTGCCAGCAGGAACCCTAGCGGGAGGGCAAGCAATGAGCAGTTCTTC	CASRNPSGRASNEQFF
TRBV6-1	-	TRBD2	TRBJ2-7	TGTGCCAGCAGTGCGCTAGCGGGAGTTTCGGACGAGCAGTACTTC	CASSALAGVSDEQYF
TRBV18	-	TRBD2	TRBJ2-3	TGTGCCAGCTCACCTACTAGCGGCCTCCCCGATACGCAGTATTTT	CASSPTSGLPDTQYF